Many counts were recorded for the clone carrying this T cell receptor (beta chain). What it binds is not known. Unmatched junction bases numbered 7, after V lost 4 bases and J lost 2 bases. Germline V lookup: CDR1 MNHNS, CDR2 SASEGT. CDR3 length: 15 amino acids. These data come from a study of T cells in Graves' hyperthyroidism and ophthalmopathy. TCR beta CDR3 region amplification was performed from RNA transcripts. The primer set for the first-round RT-PCR of the TCR CDR3 was HTBI. One entry per CDR3 protein results from TCRdb running MiXCR on the multiplex PCR reads. The sample yields a few hundred thousand distinct CDR3 sequences, about 19% seen once. Study-level points and caveats: Most thyroid-expanded clonotypes above 0.001 were also found in blood.

Hyperthyroidism was newly diagnosed in patients aged 18 to 65 (duration under 2 months). On the basis of clinical symptoms, serum thyroxine and TRAb, thyroid ultrasound and orbital computed tomography, diagnoses were made. Using more than 7.5 ml of fresh peripheral blood, PBMCs were prepared. This sequence was found in a woman younger than 30 with Graves' hyperthyroidism. The sequencing input was blood. V gene TRBV6-1 combines with J gene TRBJ2-7; 8 bases line up with TRBD1. The CDR3 here is CASSAATGAAYEQYF. For the CDR3, the DNA is TGTGCCAGCAGTGCCGCGACAGGGGCAGCCTACGAGCAGTACTTC.